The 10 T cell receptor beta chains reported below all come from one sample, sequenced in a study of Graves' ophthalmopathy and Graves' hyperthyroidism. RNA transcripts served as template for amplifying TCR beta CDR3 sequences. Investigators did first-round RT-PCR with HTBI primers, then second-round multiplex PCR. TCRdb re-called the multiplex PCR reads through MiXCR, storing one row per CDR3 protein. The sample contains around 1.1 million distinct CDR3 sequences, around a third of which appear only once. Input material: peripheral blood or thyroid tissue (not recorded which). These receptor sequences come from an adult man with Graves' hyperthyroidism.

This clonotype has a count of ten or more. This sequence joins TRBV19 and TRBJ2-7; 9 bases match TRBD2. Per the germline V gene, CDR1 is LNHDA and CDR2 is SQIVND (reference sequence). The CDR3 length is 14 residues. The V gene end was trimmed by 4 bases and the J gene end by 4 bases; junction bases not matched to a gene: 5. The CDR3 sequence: CASSSLAGSYEQYF. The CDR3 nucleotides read TGTGCCAGTAGTAGCCTAGCGGGATCGTACGAGCAGTACTTC.

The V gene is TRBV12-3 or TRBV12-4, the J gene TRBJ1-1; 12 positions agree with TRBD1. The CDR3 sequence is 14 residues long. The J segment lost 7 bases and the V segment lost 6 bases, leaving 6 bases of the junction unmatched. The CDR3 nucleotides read TGTGCCAGCAGCGGGACAGGGGGCCGTAGTGAAGCTTTCTTT. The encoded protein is CASSGTGGRSEAFF.

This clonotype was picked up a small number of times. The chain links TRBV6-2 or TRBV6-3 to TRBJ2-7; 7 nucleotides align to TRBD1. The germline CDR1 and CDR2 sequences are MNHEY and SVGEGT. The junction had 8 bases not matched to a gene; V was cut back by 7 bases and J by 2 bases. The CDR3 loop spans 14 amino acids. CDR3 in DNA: TGTGCCAGCACTGAGTGGACAGGAGCCTACGAGCAGTACTTC. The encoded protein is CASTEWTGAYEQYF.

This chain's CDR3 is CASSLVEESYEQYF. CDR3 sequence (DNA): TGTGCCAGCAGCTTAGTGGAGGAATCCTACGAGCAGTACTTC. This chain joins TRBV7-9 and TRBJ2-7; D may be TRBD2 (5 bases). Germline CDR1 reads SEHNR; CDR2 reads FQNEAQ (reference sequence). The CDR3 extends over 14 amino acids. V shed 1 base and J shed 1 base, with 8 bases lying between them.

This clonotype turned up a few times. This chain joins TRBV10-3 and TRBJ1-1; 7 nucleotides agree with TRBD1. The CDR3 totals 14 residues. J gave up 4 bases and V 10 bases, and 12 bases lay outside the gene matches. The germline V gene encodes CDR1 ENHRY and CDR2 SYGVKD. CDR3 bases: TGTGCCAGCAGCCCAACTAACAGGGGCACTGAAGCTTTCTTT. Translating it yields CASSPTNRGTEAFF.

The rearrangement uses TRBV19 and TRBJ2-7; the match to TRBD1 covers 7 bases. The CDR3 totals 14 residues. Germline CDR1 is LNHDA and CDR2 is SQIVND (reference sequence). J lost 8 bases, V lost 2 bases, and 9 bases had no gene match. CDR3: CASSINQDRSQQYF. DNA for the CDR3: TGTGCCAGTAGTATAAATCAGGACAGGTCACAGCAGTACTTC.

The CDR3 loop reads CASRNSRVWQETQYF. As DNA, the CDR3 is TGTGCCAGCAGAAACTCCAGGGTTTGGCAAGAGACCCAGTACTTC. This chain uses TRBV6-5 with TRBJ2-5; possibly TRBD1 for D (5 bases). V was trimmed by 6 bases and J by 2 bases, leaving 16 bases between them. Per the germline V gene, CDR1 is MNHEY and CDR2 is SVGAGI. This CDR3 is 15 amino acids long.

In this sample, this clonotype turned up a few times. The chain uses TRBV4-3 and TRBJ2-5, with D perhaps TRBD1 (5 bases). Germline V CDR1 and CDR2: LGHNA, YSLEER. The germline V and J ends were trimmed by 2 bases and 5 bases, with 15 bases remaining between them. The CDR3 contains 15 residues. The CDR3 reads CASSQSWGFGETQYF. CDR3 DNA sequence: TGCGCCAGCAGCCAATCGTGGGGCTTCGGGGAGACCCAGTACTTC.

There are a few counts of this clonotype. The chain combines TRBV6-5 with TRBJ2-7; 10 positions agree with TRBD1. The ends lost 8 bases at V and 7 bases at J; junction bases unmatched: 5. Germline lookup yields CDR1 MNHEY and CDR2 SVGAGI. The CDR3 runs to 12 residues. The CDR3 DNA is TGTGCCAGCTGGGGACAGGGGCTTGAGCAGTACTTC. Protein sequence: CASWGQGLEQYF.

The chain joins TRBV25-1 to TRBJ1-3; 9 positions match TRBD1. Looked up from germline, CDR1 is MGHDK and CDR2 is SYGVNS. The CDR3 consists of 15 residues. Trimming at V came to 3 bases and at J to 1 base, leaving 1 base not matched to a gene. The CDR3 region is CASSDGTGSGNTIYF. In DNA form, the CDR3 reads TGTGCCAGCAGTGACGGGACAGGGTCTGGAAACACCATATATTTT.